The present TCR beta chain was sequenced within a study of CD8+ T cells in alopecia areata. As for treatment: oral pan-JAK inhibitor, 5-10 mg twice daily. The V and J ends lost 0 bases and 7 bases respectively, with 7 bases between them. Germline CDR1 SGHRS, CDR2 YFSETQ. The CDR3 has 12 amino acids. As to this clone: Its matching antigen is unknown.

Whole-study results and caveats: While patients received tofacitinib, many expanded lesional clones remained present in scalp and blood.

Extracted RNA was reverse transcribed into cDNA, the sequencing template. Only in-frame clones appear in the TCRdb table, and some are missing; sequencing was by immunoSEQ multiplex PCR. The sample yields over 150,000 clones, roughly 60% seen once. The chain couples TRBV5-1 to TRBJ1-1; D not certain. This sequence was found in a human donor with alopecia areata. The starting material was CD4+ T cells sorted from blood, obtained at week 24, from a patient treated with tofacitinib. The CDR3 nucleotides read TGCGCCAGCAGCTTGGCTCTCGGTGAAGCTTTCTTT. Translation gives CASSLALGEAFF.